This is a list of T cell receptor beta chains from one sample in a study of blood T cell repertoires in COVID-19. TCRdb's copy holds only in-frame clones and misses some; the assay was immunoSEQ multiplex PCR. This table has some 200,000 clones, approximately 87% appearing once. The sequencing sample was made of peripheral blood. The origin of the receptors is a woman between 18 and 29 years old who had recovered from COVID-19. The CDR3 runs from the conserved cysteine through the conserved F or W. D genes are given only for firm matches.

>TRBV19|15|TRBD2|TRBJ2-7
CASSIRDYPHYEQYF
TGTGCCAGTAGTATCCGGGACTATCCGCACTACGAGCAGTACTTC
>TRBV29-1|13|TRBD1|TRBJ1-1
CSLTGVGVTEAFF
TGCAGCTTGACAGGGGTCGGGGTCACTGAAGCTTTCTTT
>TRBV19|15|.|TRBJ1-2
CASSIASDRGYGYTF
TGTGCCAGTAGTATAGCCTCGGATCGGGGCTATGGCTACACCTTC
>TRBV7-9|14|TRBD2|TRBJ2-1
CASSLISSGGEQFF
TGTGCCAGCAGCTTAATCTCTAGCGGGGGAGAGCAGTTCTTC
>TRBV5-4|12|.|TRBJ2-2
CASSFAPGELFF
TGTGCCAGCAGCTTTGCGCCCGGGGAGCTGTTTTTT
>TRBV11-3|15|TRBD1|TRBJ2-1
CASSTRQGIYNEQFF
TGTGCCAGCAGCACCAGACAGGGGATTTACAATGAGCAGTTCTTC
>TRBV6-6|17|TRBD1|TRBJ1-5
CASSRNRGQDGNQPQHF
TGTGCCAGCAGTCGAAACAGGGGGCAGGATGGCAATCAGCCCCAGCATTTT
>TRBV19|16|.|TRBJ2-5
CASSPRRGRVQETQYF
TGTGCCAGTAGTCCCCGGAGGGGGCGGGTCCAAGAGACCCAGTACTTC
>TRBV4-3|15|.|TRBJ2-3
CASSPLGRSTDTQYF
TGCGCCAGCAGCCCACTGGGGAGGAGCACAGATACGCAGTATTTT
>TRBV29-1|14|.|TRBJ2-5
CSPRGTEERETQYF
TGCAGCCCCCGGGGGACAGAGGAACGGGAGACCCAGTACTTC
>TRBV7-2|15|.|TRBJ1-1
CASSLRPGQGVEAFF
TGTGCCAGCAGCTTACGACCGGGACAAGGGGTTGAAGCTTTCTTT
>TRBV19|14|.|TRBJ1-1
CACSRLSGNTEAFF
TGTGCCTGCAGTAGGTTGTCCGGGAACACTGAAGCTTTCTTT
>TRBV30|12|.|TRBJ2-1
CAWERGNNEQFF
TGTGCCTGGGAACGGGGGAACAATGAGCAGTTCTTC
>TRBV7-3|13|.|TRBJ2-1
CASSFAPGNEQFF
TGTGCCAGCAGCTTTGCCCCGGGGAATGAGCAGTTCTTC
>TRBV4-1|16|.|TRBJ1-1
CASRGGGGRSGTEAFF
TGCGCCAGCAGAGGGGGAGGGGGGCGTTCGGGCACTGAAGCTTTCTTT
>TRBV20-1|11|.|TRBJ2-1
CSARVQSEQFF
TGCAGTGCTAGGGTACAGTCTGAGCAGTTCTTC
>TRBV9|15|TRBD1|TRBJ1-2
CASSEGQGTNYGYTF
TGTGCCAGCAGCGAGGGACAGGGAACTAACTATGGCTACACCTTC
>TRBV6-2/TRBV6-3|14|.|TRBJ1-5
CASSYGGGDQPQHF
TGTGCCAGCAGTTACGGGGGGGGAGACCAGCCCCAGCATTTT
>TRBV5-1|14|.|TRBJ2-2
CASSRDSSTGELFF
TGCGCCAGCAGCAGGGACTCCTCCACCGGGGAGCTGTTTTTT
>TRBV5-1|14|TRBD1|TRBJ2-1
CASSLGQIYNEQFF
TGCGCCAGCAGTTTGGGACAGATTTACAATGAGCAGTTCTTC
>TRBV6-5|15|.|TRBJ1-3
CASRVGMSLRNTIYF
TGTGCCAGCAGGGTCGGGATGTCCTTAAGAAACACCATATATTTT
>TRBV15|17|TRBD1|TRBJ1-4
CATSRGGTEILNEKLFF
TGTGCCACCAGCAGAGGGGGGACAGAAATCTTAAATGAAAAACTGTTTTTT
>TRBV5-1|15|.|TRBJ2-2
CASSLGQVSTGELFF
TGCGCCAGCAGCTTGGGGCAGGTTAGCACCGGGGAGCTGTTTTTT
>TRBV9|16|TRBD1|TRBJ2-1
CASSVAPGQGANEQFF
TGTGCCAGCAGCGTAGCTCCGGGACAGGGAGCCAATGAGCAGTTCTTC
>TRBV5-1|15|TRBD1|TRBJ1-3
CASSEGQGRGNTIYF
TGCGCCAGCAGCGAAGGACAGGGCCGTGGAAACACCATATATTTT
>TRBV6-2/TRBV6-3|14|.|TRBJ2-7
CASSSRRGSYEQYF
TGTGCCAGCAGTTCTCGACGGGGCTCCTACGAGCAGTACTTC
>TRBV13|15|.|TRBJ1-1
CASSQGEGRGTEAFF
TGTGCCAGCAGTCAAGGAGAGGGCAGGGGCACTGAAGCTTTCTTT
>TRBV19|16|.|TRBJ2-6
CASSIGPHSGANVLTF
TGTGCCAGTAGTATTGGCCCCCACTCTGGGGCCAACGTCCTGACTTTC
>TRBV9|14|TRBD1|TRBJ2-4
CASSVSGQQNIQYF
TGTGCCAGCAGCGTGTCGGGACAGCAAAACATTCAGTACTTC
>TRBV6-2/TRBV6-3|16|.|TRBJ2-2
CASSYLEPTGPGELFF
TGTGCCAGCAGTTACCTCGAGCCGACAGGACCCGGGGAGCTGTTTTTT
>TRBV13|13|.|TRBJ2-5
CASSLERVETQYF
TGTGCCAGCAGCTTAGAGCGGGTTGAGACCCAGTACTTC
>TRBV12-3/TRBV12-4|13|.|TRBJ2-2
CASSLAGEGELFF
TGTGCCAGCAGTTTAGCCGGGGAAGGGGAGCTGTTTTTT
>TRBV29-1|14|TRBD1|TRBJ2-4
CSVTRTGAKNIQYF
TGCAGCGTTACCCGGACAGGGGCCAAAAACATTCAGTACTTC
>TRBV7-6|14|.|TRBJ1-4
CASSSPMSGEKLFF
TGTGCCAGCAGCTCGCCGATGTCGGGGGAAAAACTGTTTTTT
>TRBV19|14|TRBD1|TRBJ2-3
CASSIDRGTDTQYF
TGTGCCAGTAGTATTGACAGGGGCACAGATACGCAGTATTTT
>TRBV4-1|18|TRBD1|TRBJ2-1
CASSQVRLRQGAYNEQFF
TGCGCCAGCAGCCAAGTTCGCCTTAGGCAGGGGGCCTACAATGAGCAGTTCTTC
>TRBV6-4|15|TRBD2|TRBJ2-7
CASSILAGRHYEQYF
TGTGCCAGCAGTATACTAGCGGGGCGACACTACGAGCAGTACTTC
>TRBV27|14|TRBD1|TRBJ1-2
CASSKTGVNYGYTF
TGTGCCAGCAGTAAGACAGGGGTCAACTATGGCTACACCTTC
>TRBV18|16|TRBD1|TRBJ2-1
CASSPPRTGVGNEQFF
TGTGCCAGCTCACCACCGAGGACAGGGGTGGGCAATGAGCAGTTCTTC
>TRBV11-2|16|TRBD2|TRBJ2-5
CASSLDWRTSGKTQYF
TGTGCCAGCAGCTTAGATTGGCGGACTAGCGGAAAGACCCAGTACTTC
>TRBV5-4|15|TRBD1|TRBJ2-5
CASSLNRGFEETQYF
TGTGCCAGCAGCTTGAACAGGGGTTTCGAGGAGACCCAGTACTTC
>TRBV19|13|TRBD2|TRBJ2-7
CASSQRGVYEQYF
TGTGCCAGTAGTCAGCGGGGAGTATACGAGCAGTACTTC
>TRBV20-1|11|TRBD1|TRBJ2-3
CSASYRGSQYF
TGCAGTGCTAGCTACAGGGGCTCGCAGTATTTT
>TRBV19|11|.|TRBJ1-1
CASSITTEAFF
TGTGCCAGTAGTATAACGACAGAAGCTTTCTTT
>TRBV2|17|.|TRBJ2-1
CASRGVSGTRSYNEQFF
TGTGCCAGCAGGGGGGTATCCGGGACACGATCCTACAATGAGCAGTTCTTC